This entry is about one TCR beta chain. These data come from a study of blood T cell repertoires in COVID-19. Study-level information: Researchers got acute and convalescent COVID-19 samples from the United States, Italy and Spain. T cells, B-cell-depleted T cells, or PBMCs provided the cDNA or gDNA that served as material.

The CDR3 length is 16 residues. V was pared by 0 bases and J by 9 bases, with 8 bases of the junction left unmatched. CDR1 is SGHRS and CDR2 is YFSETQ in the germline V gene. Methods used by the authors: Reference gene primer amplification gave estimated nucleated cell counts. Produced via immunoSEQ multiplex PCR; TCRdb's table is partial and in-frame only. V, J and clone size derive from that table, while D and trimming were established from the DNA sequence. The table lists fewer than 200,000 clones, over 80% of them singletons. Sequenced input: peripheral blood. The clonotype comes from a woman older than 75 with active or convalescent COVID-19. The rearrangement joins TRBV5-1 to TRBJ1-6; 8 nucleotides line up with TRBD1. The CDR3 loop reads CASSLDGQGGSSPLHF. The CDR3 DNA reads TGCGCCAGCAGCTTGGATGGACAGGGTGGAAGTTCACCCCTCCACTTT.